This T cell receptor (beta chain) originates from a study of graft-versus-host responses after intestinal transplantation. On the study more broadly: Each recipient received anti-thymocyte globulin induction, then tacrolimus and steroids for 2 to 3 years.

CDR1 is MDHEN and CDR2 is SYDVKM in the germline V gene. This CDR3 contains 11 residues. This clone has just a few counts. Antigen unknown. One end of the junction is discordant with germline, which a read error may explain. The assay was immunoSEQ multiplex PCR, and TCRdb's table has in-frame clones only and misses some. The table records over 70,000 clones, roughly 87% of them present only once. The TCR originated in a human donor who received an intestinal transplant. Material: unstimulated CD8+ T cells sorted from spleen or lymph node cells, obtained before intestinal transplant. This rearrangement joins TRBV28 to TRBJ2-7; 7 bases fit TRBD2. CDR3 DNA: TGTGCCAGCAGTTTGGGCGGGAGCACATTTTTC. This gives the protein CASSLGGSTFF.